What follows are 5 T cell receptor beta chains derived from one specimen sequenced in a study of blood T cells in healthy people across ages. A second PCR, run for roughly 7 to 12 cycles, used a sample-barcoded 5' primer plus a J-beta primer mix. TCRdb independently ran MiXCR on the 5' RACE reads; one entry per CDR3 protein. There are about 800,000 distinct CDR3 sequences in the sample; 20% to 25% occur only once, and more than 3% lies in the top ten. This same sample was also part of a study on T cells of mothers and their children.

Sequenced material: blood. These receptors were collected from a boy between 5 and 17 years old in good health.

In DNA form, the CDR3 reads TGCAGCGTTAGCGGACAGTCATGGGAGACCCAGTACTTC. Protein product: CSVSGQSWETQYF. The V and J genes are TRBV29-1 and TRBJ2-5; tentatively, D is TRBD1 (6 bases). Germline CDR1 reads SQVTM; CDR2 reads ANQGSEA. CDR3 size: 13 residues. Trimming shortened V by 5 bases and J by 5 bases, and 15 bases separated the two germline ends.

V usage is TRBV25-1 and J usage is TRBJ2-6, with D unresolved. Germline lookup yields CDR1 MGHDK and CDR2 SYGVNS. The CDR3 spans 14 residues. V was cut by 6 bases and J by 0 bases, with 6 bases left in between. As DNA, the CDR3 is TGTGCCAGCAGGGGGAACTCTGGGGCCAACGTCCTGACTTTC. As protein: CASRGNSGANVLTF.

J is TRBJ1-1 and V is TRBV29-1; TRBD1 might be the D (5 bases). V was trimmed by 8 bases and J by 4 bases, leaving 17 bases between them. CDR3 length equals 13 residues. Germline-derived CDR1 and CDR2 are SQVTM and ANQGSEA. Here the CDR3 reads CSSRGESGTEAFF. Written as DNA, the CDR3 is TGCAGCTCCCGGGGCGAATCGGGCACTGAAGCTTTCTTT. The full variable domain, with the rest looked up from reference TRBV29-1 and TRBJ1-1, is SAVISQKPSRDICQRGTSLTIQCQVDSQVTMMFWYRQQPGQSLTLIATANQGSEATYESGFVIDKFPISRPNLTFSTLTVSNMSPEDSSIYLCSSRGESGTEAFFGQGTRLTVV.

There are many counts of this clonotype. This chain connects TRBV18 to TRBJ2-5; a weak D match, TRBD1 (6 bases). The CDR3 contains 13 residues. CDR1 KGHSH and CDR2 LQKENI come from the germline V gene. The V and J ends lost 6 bases and 0 bases respectively, with 8 bases between them. CDR3 bases: TGTGCCAGCTCTGGACAGTACCAAGAGACCCAGTACTTC. Encoded protein: CASSGQYQETQYF.

The V gene is TRBV28, the J gene TRBJ1-2; 7 bases are shared with TRBD1. The CDR3 has 12 amino acids. Germline V gene sequence: CDR1 MDHEN, CDR2 SYDVKM. Trimming cost V 8 bases and J 10 bases; bases outside gene matches: 10. Written as DNA, the CDR3 is TGTGCCAGCCGAACAGGGGATCGGGCCTACACCTTC. The encoded protein is CASRTGDRAYTF.